The source of this T cell receptor beta chain is a study of blood T cell repertoires in COVID-19. In the study overall: Samples came from the United States, Italy and Spain, spanning acute and convalescent COVID-19.

TCRdb keeps only in-frame clones here, not all; method: immunoSEQ multiplex PCR. The sample holds around 170,000 clones, more than 75% seen once. V dropped 7 bases and J dropped 3 bases, with 16 bases sitting between them. The length of the CDR3 is 15 residues. Germline V gene data show CDR1 as MNHEY and CDR2 as SMNVEV (reference sequence). The chain is built from TRBV27 and TRBJ1-5; no clear D gene. Sequencing input: PBMCs or T cells enriched from blood (not recorded which). This clonotype originated in a man between 60 and 70 years old who had been exposed to COVID-19. Here the CDR3 reads CASKRSQSTNQPQHF. CDR3 in DNA: TGTGCCAGCAAAAGGAGTCAGTCAACCAATCAGCCCCAGCATTTT.